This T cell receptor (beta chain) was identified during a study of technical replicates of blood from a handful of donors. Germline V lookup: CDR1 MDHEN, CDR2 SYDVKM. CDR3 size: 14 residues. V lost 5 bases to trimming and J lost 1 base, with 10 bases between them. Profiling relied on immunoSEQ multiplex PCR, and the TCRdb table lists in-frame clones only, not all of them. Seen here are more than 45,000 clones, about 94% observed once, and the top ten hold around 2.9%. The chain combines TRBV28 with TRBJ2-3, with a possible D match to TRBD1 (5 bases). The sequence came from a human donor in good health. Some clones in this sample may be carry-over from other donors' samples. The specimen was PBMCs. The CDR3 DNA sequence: TGTGCCAGCAGTAGCACCAGGGGCACAGATACGCAGTATTTT. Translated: CASSSTRGTDTQYF. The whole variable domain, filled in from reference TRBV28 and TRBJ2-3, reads DVKVTQSSRYLVKRTGEKVFLECVQDMDHENMFWYRQDPGLGLRLIYFSYDVKMKEKGDIPEGYSVSREKKERFSLILESASTNQTSMYLCASSSTRGTDTQYFGPGTRLTVL.